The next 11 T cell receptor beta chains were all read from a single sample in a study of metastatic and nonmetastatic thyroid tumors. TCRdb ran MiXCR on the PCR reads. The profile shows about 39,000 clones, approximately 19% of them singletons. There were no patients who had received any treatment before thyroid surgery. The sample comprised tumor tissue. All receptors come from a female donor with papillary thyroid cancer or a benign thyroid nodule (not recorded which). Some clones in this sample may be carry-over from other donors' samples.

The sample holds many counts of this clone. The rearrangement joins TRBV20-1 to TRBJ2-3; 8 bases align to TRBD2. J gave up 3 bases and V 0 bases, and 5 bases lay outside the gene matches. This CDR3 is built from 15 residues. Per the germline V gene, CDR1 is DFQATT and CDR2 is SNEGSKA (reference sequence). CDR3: CSARDRLAGTDTQYF. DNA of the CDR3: TGCAGTGCTAGAGATCGATTAGCGGGAACAGATACGCAGTATTTT.

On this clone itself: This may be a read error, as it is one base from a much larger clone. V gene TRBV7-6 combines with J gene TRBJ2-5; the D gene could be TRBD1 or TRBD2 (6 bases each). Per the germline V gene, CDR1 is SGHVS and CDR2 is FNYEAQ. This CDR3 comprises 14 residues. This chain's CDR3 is CASSLVGGQDTQYF. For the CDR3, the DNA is TGTGCCAGCAGCTTAGTCGGGGGACAAGATACCCAGTACTTC.

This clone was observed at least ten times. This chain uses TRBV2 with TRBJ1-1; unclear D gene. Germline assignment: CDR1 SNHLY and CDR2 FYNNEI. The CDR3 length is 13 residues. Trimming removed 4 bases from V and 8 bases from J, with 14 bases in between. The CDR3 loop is CASSVSSGIEAFF. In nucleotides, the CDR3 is TGTGCCAGCAGTGTTAGCTCGGGAATCGAAGCTTTCTTT.

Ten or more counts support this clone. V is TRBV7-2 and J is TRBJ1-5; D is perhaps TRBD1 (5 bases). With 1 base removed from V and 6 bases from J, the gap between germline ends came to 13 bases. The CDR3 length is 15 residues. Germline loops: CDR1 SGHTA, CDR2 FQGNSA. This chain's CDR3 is CASSLVPGPGQPQHF. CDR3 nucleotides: TGTGCCAGCAGCTTAGTACCAGGGCCGGGTCAGCCCCAGCATTTT.

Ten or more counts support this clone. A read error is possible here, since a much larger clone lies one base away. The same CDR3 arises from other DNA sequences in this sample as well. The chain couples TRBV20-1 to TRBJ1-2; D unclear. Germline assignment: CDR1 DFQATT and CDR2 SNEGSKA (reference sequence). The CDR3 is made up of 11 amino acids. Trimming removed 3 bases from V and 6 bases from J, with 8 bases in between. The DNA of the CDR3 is TGCAGTGCTAGTTCCAGGCATGGCTACACCTTC. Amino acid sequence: CSASSRHGYTF.

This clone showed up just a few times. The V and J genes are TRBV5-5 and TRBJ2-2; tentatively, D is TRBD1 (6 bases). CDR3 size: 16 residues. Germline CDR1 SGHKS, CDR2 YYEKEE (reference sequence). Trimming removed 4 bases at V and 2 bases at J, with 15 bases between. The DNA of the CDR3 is TGTGCCAGCAGCAAAGTGACAGGCGGAAACACCGGGGAGCTGTTTTTT. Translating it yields CASSKVTGGNTGELFF.

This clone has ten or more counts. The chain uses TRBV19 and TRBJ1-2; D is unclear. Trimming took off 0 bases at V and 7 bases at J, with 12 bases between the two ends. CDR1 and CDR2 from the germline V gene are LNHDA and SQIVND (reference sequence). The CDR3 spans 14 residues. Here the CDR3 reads CASSIDPGSAGYTF. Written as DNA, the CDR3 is TGTGCCAGTAGTATAGATCCGGGAAGCGCTGGCTACACCTTC.

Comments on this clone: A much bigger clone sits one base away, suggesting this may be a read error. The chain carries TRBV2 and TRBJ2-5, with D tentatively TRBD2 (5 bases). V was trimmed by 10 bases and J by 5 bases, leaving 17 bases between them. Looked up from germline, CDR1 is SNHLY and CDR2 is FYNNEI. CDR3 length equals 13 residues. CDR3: CATTVLEGETQYF. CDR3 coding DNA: TGTGCCACAACGGTCCTCGAGGGCGAGACCCAGTACTTC.

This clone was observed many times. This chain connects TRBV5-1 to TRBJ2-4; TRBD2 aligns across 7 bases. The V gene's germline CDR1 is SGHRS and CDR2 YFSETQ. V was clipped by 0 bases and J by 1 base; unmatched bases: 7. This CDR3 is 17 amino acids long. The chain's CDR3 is CASSLGQAGVAKNIQYF. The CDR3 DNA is TGCGCCAGCAGCTTGGGTCAGGCGGGAGTTGCCAAAAACATTCAGTACTTC.

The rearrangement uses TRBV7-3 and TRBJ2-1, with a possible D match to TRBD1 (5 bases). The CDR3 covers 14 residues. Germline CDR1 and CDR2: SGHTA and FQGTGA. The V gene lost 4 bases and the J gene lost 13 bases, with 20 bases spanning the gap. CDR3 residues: CASSSPTVYNYQFF. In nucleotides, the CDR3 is TGTGCCAGCAGCTCCCCGACAGTTTACAATTATCAGTTCTTC.

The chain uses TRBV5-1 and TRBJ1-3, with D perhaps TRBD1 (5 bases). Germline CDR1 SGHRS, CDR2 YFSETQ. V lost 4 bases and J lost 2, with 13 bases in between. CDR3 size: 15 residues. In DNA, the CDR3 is TGCGCCAGCAGCGCTGGGCACAGGACTGGAAACACCATATATTTT. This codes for CASSAGHRTGNTIYF.